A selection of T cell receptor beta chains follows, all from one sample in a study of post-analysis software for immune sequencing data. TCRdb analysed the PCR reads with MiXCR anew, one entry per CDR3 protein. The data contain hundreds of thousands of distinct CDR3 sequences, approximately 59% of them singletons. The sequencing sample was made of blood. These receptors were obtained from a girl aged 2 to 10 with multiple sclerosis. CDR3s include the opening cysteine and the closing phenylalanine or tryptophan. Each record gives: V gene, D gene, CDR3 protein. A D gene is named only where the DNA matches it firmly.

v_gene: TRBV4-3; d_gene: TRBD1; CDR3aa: CASSVTLGTGATIQYF
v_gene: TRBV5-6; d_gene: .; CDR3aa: CASSLTDQLRTQYF
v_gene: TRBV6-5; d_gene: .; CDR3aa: CASRGTRHQPQHF
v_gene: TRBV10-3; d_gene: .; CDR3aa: CAIANSERSYGYTF
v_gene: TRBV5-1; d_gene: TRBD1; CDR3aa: CASSLAQGAYEQYF
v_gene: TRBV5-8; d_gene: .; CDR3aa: CASSLGGRYGYTF
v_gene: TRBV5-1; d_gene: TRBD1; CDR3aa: CASSLWGQHSYNSPLHF
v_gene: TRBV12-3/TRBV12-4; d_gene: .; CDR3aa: CASSLEFTGYGYTF
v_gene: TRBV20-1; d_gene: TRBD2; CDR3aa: CSAAPGGNTDTQYF
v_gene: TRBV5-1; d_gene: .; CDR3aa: CASSLGTGANYGYTF
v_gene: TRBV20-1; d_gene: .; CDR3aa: CSARDESTLTSNYGYTF
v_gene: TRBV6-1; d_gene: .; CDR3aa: CASREVYQPQHF
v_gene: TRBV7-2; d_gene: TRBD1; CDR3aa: CASSLADREGETQYF
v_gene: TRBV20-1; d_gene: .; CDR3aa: CSAGPIGSGQFF
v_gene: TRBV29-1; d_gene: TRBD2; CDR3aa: CSVDREGTGELFF
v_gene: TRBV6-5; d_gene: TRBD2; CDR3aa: CASSRGLAYEQYF
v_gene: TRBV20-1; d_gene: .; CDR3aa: CSARVAGTYSGNTIYF